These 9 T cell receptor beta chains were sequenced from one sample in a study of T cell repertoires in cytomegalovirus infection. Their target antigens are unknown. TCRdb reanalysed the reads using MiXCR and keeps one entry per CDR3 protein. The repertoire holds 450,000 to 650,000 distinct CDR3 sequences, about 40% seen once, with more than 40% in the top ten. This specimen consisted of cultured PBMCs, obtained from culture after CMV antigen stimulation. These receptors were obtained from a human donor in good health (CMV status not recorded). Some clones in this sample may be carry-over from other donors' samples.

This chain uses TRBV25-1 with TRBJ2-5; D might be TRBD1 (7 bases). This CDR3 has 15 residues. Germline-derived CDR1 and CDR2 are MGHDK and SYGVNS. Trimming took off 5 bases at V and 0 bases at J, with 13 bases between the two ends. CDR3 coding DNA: TGTGCCAGCAGTACAGACAGGGAGGACCAAGAGACCCAGTACTTC. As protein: CASSTDREDQETQYF.

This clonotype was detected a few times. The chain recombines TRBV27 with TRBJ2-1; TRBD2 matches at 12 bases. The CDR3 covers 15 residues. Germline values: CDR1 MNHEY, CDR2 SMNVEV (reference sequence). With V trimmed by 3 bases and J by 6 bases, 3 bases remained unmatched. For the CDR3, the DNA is TGTGCCAGCAGTTTTGCTAGCGGGAGGGGCAATGAGCAGTTCTTC. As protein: CASSFASGRGNEQFF.

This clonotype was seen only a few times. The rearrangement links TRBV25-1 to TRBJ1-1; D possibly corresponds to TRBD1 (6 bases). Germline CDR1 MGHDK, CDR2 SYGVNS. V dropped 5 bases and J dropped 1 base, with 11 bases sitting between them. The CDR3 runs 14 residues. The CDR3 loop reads CASSWGGANTEAFF. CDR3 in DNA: TGTGCCAGCAGTTGGGGGGGGGCGAACACTGAAGCTTTCTTT.

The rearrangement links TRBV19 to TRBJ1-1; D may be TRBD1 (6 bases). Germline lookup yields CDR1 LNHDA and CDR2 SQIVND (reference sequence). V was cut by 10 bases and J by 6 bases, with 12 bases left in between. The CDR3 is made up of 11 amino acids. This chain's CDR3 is CATAQGAEAFF. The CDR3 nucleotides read TGTGCCACGGCACAGGGAGCTGAAGCTTTCTTT.

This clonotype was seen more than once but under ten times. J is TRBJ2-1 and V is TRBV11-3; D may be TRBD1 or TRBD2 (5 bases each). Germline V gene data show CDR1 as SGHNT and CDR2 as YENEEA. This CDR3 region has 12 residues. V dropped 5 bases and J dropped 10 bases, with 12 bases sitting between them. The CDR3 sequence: CASSANGGEQFF. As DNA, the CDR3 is TGTGCCAGCAGCGCAAATGGGGGAGAGCAGTTCTTC.

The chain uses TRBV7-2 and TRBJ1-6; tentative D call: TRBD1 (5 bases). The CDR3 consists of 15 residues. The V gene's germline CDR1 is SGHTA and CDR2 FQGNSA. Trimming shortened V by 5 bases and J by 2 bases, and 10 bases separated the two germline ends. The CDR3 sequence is CASSPRTPYNSPLHF. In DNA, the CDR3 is TGTGCCAGCAGCCCCCGGACACCCTATAATTCACCCCTCCACTTT.

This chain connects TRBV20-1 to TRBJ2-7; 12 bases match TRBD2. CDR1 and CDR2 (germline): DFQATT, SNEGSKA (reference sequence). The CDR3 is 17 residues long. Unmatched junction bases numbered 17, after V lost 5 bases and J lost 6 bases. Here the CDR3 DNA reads TGCAGTGCTGGGGTGTCTAGCGGGAGGGCAAGACTGGGCGAGCAGTACTTC. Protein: CSAGVSSGRARLGEQYF.

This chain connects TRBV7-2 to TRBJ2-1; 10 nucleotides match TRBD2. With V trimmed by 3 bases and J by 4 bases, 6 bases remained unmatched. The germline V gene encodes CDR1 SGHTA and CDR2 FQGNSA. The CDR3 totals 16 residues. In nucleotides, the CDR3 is TGTGCCAGCAGCTTGACTAGCGGGCTGGGGTACAATGAGCAGTTCTTC. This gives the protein CASSLTSGLGYNEQFF.

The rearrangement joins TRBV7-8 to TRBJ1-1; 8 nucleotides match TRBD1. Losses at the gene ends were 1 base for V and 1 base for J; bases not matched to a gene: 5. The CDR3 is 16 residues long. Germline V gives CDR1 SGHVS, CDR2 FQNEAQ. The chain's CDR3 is CASSLGQGASNTEAFF. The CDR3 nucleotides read TGTGCCAGCAGCTTAGGTCAGGGGGCGTCGAACACTGAAGCTTTCTTT. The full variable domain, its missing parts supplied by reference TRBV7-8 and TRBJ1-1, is GAGVSQSPRYKVAKRGQDVALRCDPISGHVSLFWYQQALGQGPEFLTYFQNEAQLDKSGLPSDRFFAERPEGSVSTLKIQRTQQEDSAVYLCASSLGQGASNTEAFFGQGTRLTVV.